This T cell receptor (beta chain) was documented in a study of blood T cell repertoires in COVID-19. At the level of the study: Sites in the United States, Italy and Spain provided acute and convalescent COVID-19 samples. Sample material is recorded as cDNA or gDNA derived from T cells, B-cell-depleted T cells, or PBMCs.

The protocol was immunoSEQ multiplex PCR, while the TCRdb copy is restricted to in-frame clones and leaves out a portion. The sample lists fewer than 130,000 clones, roughly 87% seen once, with around 5.1% in the top ten. The clonotype comes from a human donor in a cohort sampled during active COVID-19. The sequencing input was peripheral blood.

CDR3 bases: TGTGCCAGCAGTTTACCCTCGGGACAGCGGACATCCTACAATGAGCAGTTCTTC. It encodes CASSLPSGQRTSYNEQFF. V is TRBV28 and J is TRBJ2-1; TRBD1 matches 7 bases. The V gene's germline CDR1 is MDHEN and CDR2 SYDVKM. CDR3 length equals 18 residues. J was trimmed by 1 base and V by 2 bases; bases with no gene match: 11.